The clone carrying this T cell receptor (beta chain) showed up just a few times. Its cognate antigen is unknown. A single record per CDR3 protein comes from TCRdb applying MiXCR to the reads. The sample includes about 920,000 distinct CDR3 sequences, less than 40% of them seen just once. V dropped 3 bases and J dropped 3; count of bases not matched to a gene: 11. The germline CDR1 and CDR2 sequences are MNHEY and SVGEGT. The CDR3 has 17 residues. The sample originates from a study of T cell repertoires in cytomegalovirus infection. Study at large: It was the public TCR beta signatures that indicated both CMV infection and matching HLA type. Study-wide results and caveats: Identification of carriers of CMV plus the relevant HLA was performed using cumulative public TCR beta family frequency. The study found HLA-C-restricted CMV-specific TCR beta clonotypes dominating the ex vivo response.

The V and J genes are TRBV6-2 or TRBV6-3 and TRBJ2-1; 7 bases fit TRBD1. The sequencing used cultured CD8+ T cells from PBMCs, collected from culture after CMV antigen stimulation. This clonotype originated in a human donor in good health (CMV status not recorded). Some clones in this sample may be carry-over from other donors' samples. CDR3 protein: CASSYRTGVPFYNEQFF. CDR3 nucleotide sequence: TGTGCCAGCAGTTATAGGACAGGCGTCCCTTTCTACAATGAGCAGTTCTTC.